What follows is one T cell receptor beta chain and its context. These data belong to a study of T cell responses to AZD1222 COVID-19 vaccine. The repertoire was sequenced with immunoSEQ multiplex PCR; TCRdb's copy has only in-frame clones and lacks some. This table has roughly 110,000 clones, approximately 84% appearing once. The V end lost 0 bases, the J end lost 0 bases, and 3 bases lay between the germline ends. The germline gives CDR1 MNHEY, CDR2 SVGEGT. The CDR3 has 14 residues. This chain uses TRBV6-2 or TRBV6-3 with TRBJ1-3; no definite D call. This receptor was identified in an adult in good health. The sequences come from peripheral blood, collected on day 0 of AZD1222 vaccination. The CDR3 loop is CASSYSISGNTIYF. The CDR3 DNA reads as TGTGCCAGCAGTTACTCGATCTCTGGAAACACCATATATTTT.